These T cell receptor beta chains were read from a single sample in a study of T cells in Graves' hyperthyroidism and ophthalmopathy. TCRdb analysed the multiplex PCR reads with MiXCR anew, one entry per CDR3 protein. The sample carries about 680,000 distinct CDR3 sequences, 30% to 40% recorded once. Material for sequencing was blood. These receptors were obtained from a woman aged 40 to 50 with Graves' hyperthyroidism. Both conserved end residues are part of each CDR3. D genes are given only for firm matches. The size of a clone is reported for some rows only, either as once, few or many, or as a class for expanded clones.

DNA	CDR3	D	size	J	V
TGTGCCAGCAACCCACGTTGGCCCTCCCCAGCCTACGAGCAGTACTTC	CASNPRWPSPAYEQYF	-	many	TRBJ2-7	TRBV5-5
TGTGCCAGCAGCTTAGTTGGGACCGATTCTAATCAGCCCCAGCATTTT	CASSLVGTDSNQPQHF	-	-	TRBJ1-5	TRBV7-2
TGCGCCAGCAGCACCTCCAGGCAGGTTGAGGGGGCTTTCTTT	CASSTSRQVEGAFF	-	many	TRBJ1-1	TRBV5-1
TGTGCCACCCTAGCTTATATTGCGAGTAACACTGAAGCTTTCTTT	CATLAYIASNTEAFF	-	many	TRBJ1-1	TRBV7-2
TGTGCCACTCACGATAGACAGGGCAATCAGCCCCAGCATTTT	CATHDRQGNQPQHF	-	many	TRBJ1-5	TRBV19
TGTGCCAGCAGCCCCGGGGGACTAGCCTCCAACGAGCAGTACTTC	CASSPGGLASNEQYF	TRBD2	-	TRBJ2-7	TRBV7-9
TGCAGTGCCCAATATTCGACAGGGTTCTACGAGCAGTACTTC	CSAQYSTGFYEQYF	TRBD1	many	TRBJ2-7	TRBV20-1
TGTGCCTGGGTGACAGGGGGCATGGAGACCCAGTACTTC	CAWVTGGMETQYF	TRBD1	-	TRBJ2-5	TRBV30
TGTGCCAGCCCCCTTGGGACTAGCGGCCAAGAGACCCAGTACTTC	CASPLGTSGQETQYF	TRBD2	-	TRBJ2-5	TRBV7-2
TGTGCCAGCAGCCCGCCTAGGGTCGGCCAGCACTCTGGAAACACCATATATTTT	CASSPPRVGQHSGNTIYF	-	-	TRBJ1-3	TRBV5-6
TGTGCCAGCAGCTTGGACCAGGGGAGAAATGGCTACACCTTC	CASSLDQGRNGYTF	-	many	TRBJ1-2	TRBV5-4
TGTGCCAGCAGCGGGCGAAGTCTGGGCTTATCGGCCTTT	CASSGRSLGLSAF	-	many	TRBJ1-1	TRBV9
TGTGCCAGCAGCCATGGACAGGGGACCACCGGGGAGCTGTTTTTT	CASSHGQGTTGELFF	TRBD1	-	TRBJ2-2	TRBV5-1
TGTGCCAGCAGCCAGTCGGGACAGGGGTCCCACGAGCAGTACTTC	CASSQSGQGSHEQYF	TRBD1	many	TRBJ2-7	TRBV7-9
TGCAGCGTTGACGCGCCCGGGGGCTACGAGCAGTACTTC	CSVDAPGGYEQYF	-	many	TRBJ2-7	TRBV29-1
TGTGCCAGCAGTCCCCTCGGGCAGGGCCTCTCTGGAAACACCATATATTTT	CASSPLGQGLSGNTIYF	-	-	TRBJ1-3	TRBV12-3/TRBV12-4
TGTGCCAGCAGCTTAGGTGGGACAGGGGATCAGCCCCAGCATTTT	CASSLGGTGDQPQHF	TRBD1	many	TRBJ1-5	TRBV7-9
TGTGCCAGCAGCTTAGATAGACTGAAACTGTTTTTT	CASSLDRLKLFF	-	many	TRBJ1-4	TRBV7-2
TGTGCCAGCAGGTCCTTAGAGGGGGGTAATGAAAAACTGTTTTTT	CASRSLEGGNEKLFF	-	few	TRBJ1-4	TRBV12-3/TRBV12-4
TGTGCCAGCAGCACCAGACCCAGTGGGGATGAAAAACTGTTTTTT	CASSTRPSGDEKLFF	-	-	TRBJ1-4	TRBV9
TGTGCCAGCAGTGATAGATTCGGGGACGCGTATCAGGAGCAGTACTTC	CASSDRFGDAYQEQYF	-	many	TRBJ2-7	TRBV2
TGTGCCAGCAGTTTTGGTAGCGCGGTCACCGGGGAGCTGTTTTTT	CASSFGSAVTGELFF	-	-	TRBJ2-2	TRBV12-3/TRBV12-4
TGTGCCAGCAGCAAACGGGAAGAGCAGTACTTC	CASSKREEQYF	-	few	TRBJ2-7	TRBV13
TGCAGCGTTGAGACTAGCGGGGGCATGGGGGAGACCCAGTACTTC	CSVETSGGMGETQYF	TRBD2	many	TRBJ2-5	TRBV29-1
TGTGCCACCAGCACGGACAGGATTACAATGAACACTGAAGCTTTCTTT	CATSTDRITMNTEAFF	TRBD1	many	TRBJ1-1	TRBV15